A single sample gave rise to the 29 T cell receptor beta chains below, sequenced in a study of blood T cells in healthy people across ages. PCR was performed a second time for about 6 to 11 cycles using a sample-barcoded 5' primer and a J-beta primer mix. TCRdb ran MiXCR on the 5' RACE reads and lists one entry per CDR3 protein. The sample includes some 760,000 distinct CDR3 sequences, 25% of them seen just once. Another study also made use of these data, one on T cells of mothers and their children.

Material: blood. These receptor sequences come from a boy younger than 18 in good health.

This clonotype was seen a handful of times. The chain employs TRBV4-2 and TRBJ2-2; TRBD2 matches 10 bases. The CDR3 extends over 16 amino acids. Per the germline V gene, CDR1 is LGHNA and CDR2 is YNFKEQ. With 1 base clipped from V and 6 bases from J, the junction kept 5 bases outside the gene matches. Written as DNA, the CDR3 is TGTGCCAGCAGCCAAGCAGCGGGAGGGCCCGCCGGGGAGCTGTTTTTT. As protein: CASSQAAGGPAGELFF.

This clonotype was seen a handful of times. The chain combines TRBV7-9 with TRBJ2-1; D is ambiguous. Germline CDR1 SEHNR, CDR2 FQNEAQ (reference sequence). CDR3 size: 15 residues. V lost 1 base and J lost 1, with 8 bases in between. CDR3 residues: CASSLGLESYNEQFF. CDR3 nucleotide sequence: TGTGCCAGCAGCTTAGGCCTAGAATCCTACAATGAGCAGTTCTTC.

This clonotype was observed a few times. V and J are TRBV6-2 or TRBV6-3 and TRBJ2-1; D is unclear. V shed 3 bases and J shed 6 bases, with 9 bases lying between them. The CDR3 covers 13 residues. Germline V CDR1 and CDR2: MNHEY, SVGEGT. The DNA of the CDR3 is TGTGCCAGCAGTTATCTAGTTGTCAATGAGCAGTTCTTC. Encoded protein: CASSYLVVNEQFF.

The chain is built from TRBV28 and TRBJ2-1; TRBD1 is a possible D gene (5 bases). The tail of the sequence fits TRBJ2-7 better, so the J call may be wrong. The CDR3 consists of 14 residues. The germline V gene has CDR1 MDHEN and CDR2 SYDVKM. The CDR3 region has the DNA TGTGCCAGCAGTTCCCTAGGGGAATCTCCCGAGCAGTACTTC. Protein sequence: CASSSLGESPEQYF.

This clonotype was observed a few times. The chain is built from TRBV20-1 and TRBJ2-1, with TRBD2 as a possible D gene (6 bases). V lost 3 bases, J lost 0 bases, and 12 bases lay in between. Germline V gene lookup returns CDR1 DFQATT and CDR2 SNEGSKA (reference sequence). This CDR3 is 15 amino acids long. CDR3 DNA sequence: TGCAGTGCTAGGGAGGGGTTCAGCTCCTACAATGAGCAGTTCTTC. It specifies CSAREGFSSYNEQFF.

V is TRBV21-1 and J is TRBJ2-4; the DNA was not compared with TRBD1, the D call given in the table. TRBV21-1 corresponds to a pseudogene. This CDR3 contains 20 residues. The CDR3 bases are TGTGCCAGCAGCAAAGTCAGGGCGATGGATCTTAGTCTAGCCAAAAACATTCAGTACTTC. Translated: CASSKVRAMDLSLAKNIQYF.

This clonotype was seen only a few times. J is TRBJ2-3 and V is TRBV3-1; D is perhaps TRBD1 (5 bases). Trimming removed 1 base at V and 0 bases at J, with 11 bases between. This CDR3 region has 16 residues. Germline V CDR1 and CDR2: LGHDT, YNNKEL (reference sequence). CDR3 bases: TGTGCCAGCAGCCAAGGCGCAGACAGTAGCACAGATACGCAGTATTTT. It is translated as CASSQGADSSTDTQYF.

V gene TRBV5-1 combines with J gene TRBJ1-2; a weak D match, TRBD1 (5 bases). Looked up from germline, CDR1 is SGHRS and CDR2 is YFSETQ. There are 14 residues in the CDR3. V lost 4 bases to trimming and J lost 9 bases, with 19 bases between them. CDR3 region: CASSVGGTAWSYTF. In DNA, the CDR3 is TGCGCCAGCAGCGTAGGAGGGACGGCTTGGAGCTACACCTTC.

The J gene is TRBJ1-2, the V gene TRBV25-1; TRBD1 might be the D (5 bases). V was cut by 0 bases and J by 4 bases, with 9 bases left in between. Per germline, CDR1 MGHDK and CDR2 SYGVNS. The CDR3 extends over 14 amino acids. The CDR3 coding sequence is TGTGCCAGCAGTGAATACGGGACCGGCTATGGCTACACCTTC. This codes for CASSEYGTGYGYTF.

This clonotype was found a few times. V is TRBV20-1 and J is TRBJ1-1; D unresolved. V shed 4 bases and J shed 0 bases, with 12 bases lying between them. Germline CDR1 is DFQATT and CDR2 is SNEGSKA (reference sequence). The CDR3 totals 14 residues. The chain's CDR3 is CSAMAGNLNTEAFF. The CDR3, as DNA: TGCAGTGCTATGGCCGGAAATTTGAACACTGAAGCTTTCTTT.

This clonotype was recorded a few times. The chain links TRBV9 to TRBJ1-3; D ambiguous. CDR1 is SGDLS and CDR2 is YYNGEE in the germline V gene. The CDR3 runs to 15 residues. V was trimmed by 0 bases and J by 0 bases, leaving 7 bases between them. CDR3 region: CASSVAGDSGNTIYF. DNA of the CDR3: TGTGCCAGCAGCGTAGCGGGAGACTCTGGAAACACCATATATTTT.

This clonotype was seen more than once but under ten times. The chain is built from TRBV3-1 and TRBJ1-2; D may be TRBD1 (5 bases). Germline-derived CDR1 and CDR2 are LGHDT and YNNKEL (reference sequence). CDR3 length equals 13 residues. V was cut by 3 bases and J by 3 bases, with 8 bases left in between. Here the CDR3 DNA reads TGTGCCAGCAGCCAGGGACCCTACTATGGCTACACCTTC. This codes for CASSQGPYYGYTF.

This chain connects TRBV28 to TRBJ1-4; D might be TRBD1 (5 bases). From germline, CDR1 is MDHEN and CDR2 SYDVKM. The CDR3 extends over 12 amino acids. The V gene lost 8 bases and the J gene lost 4 bases, with 8 bases spanning the gap. The CDR3 here is CASGQGNEKLFF. Here the CDR3 DNA reads TGTGCCAGCGGCCAGGGTAATGAAAAACTGTTTTTT.

This clonotype was counted a few times. V and J are TRBV27 and TRBJ2-2; D remains unclear. V shed 2 bases and J shed 7 bases, with 17 bases lying between them. This CDR3 spans 16 amino acids. Germline loops: CDR1 MNHEY, CDR2 SMNVEV (reference sequence). The CDR3 protein is CASSLILGMRSGELFF. The CDR3 bases are TGTGCCAGCAGTTTAATACTTGGGATGAGGAGCGGGGAGCTGTTTTTT.

This clonotype came up a few times. The chain carries TRBV4-3 and TRBJ2-5, with 11 bases lining up with TRBD1. The J call may be incorrect, as the DNA end agrees better with TRBJ2-1. Germline CDR1 is LGHNA and CDR2 is YSLEER. The CDR3 is 18 amino acids. CDR3 sequence: CASSQAIPGQGVRNEQFF. In DNA form, the CDR3 reads TGCGCCAGCAGCCAAGCTATCCCGGGACAGGGGGTCAGGAATGAGCAGTTCTTC.

This clonotype appeared a few times. The CDR3 DNA reads TGTGCCAGCAGTCCCCGGGACGGAAGATTTTACGAGCAGTACTTC. The encoded protein is CASSPRDGRFYEQYF. The rearrangement uses TRBV12-3 or TRBV12-4 and TRBJ2-5; the D gene could be TRBD1 or TRBD2 (5 bases each). The DNA end is more similar to TRBJ2-7, so the J call may be wrong. The CDR3 has 15 amino acids.

This clonotype was found a few times. The CDR3 nucleotides read TGTGCCAGCAGCGACGGACGGGGGGCGACTAATGAAAAACTGTTTTTT. Its protein is CASSDGRGATNEKLFF. This chain connects TRBV9 to TRBJ1-4; D may be TRBD1 (6 bases). Germline-derived CDR1 and CDR2 are SGDLS and YYNGEE. V dropped 3 bases and J dropped 2 bases, with 14 bases sitting between them. The CDR3 extends over 16 amino acids. The full variable domain, rest sourced from reference TRBV9 and TRBJ1-4, is DSGVTQTPKHLITATGQRVTLRCSPRSGDLSVYWYQQSLDQGLQFLIQYYNGEERAKGNILERFSAQQFPDLHSELNLSSLELGDSALYFCASSDGRGATNEKLFFGSGTQLSVL.

This clonotype was detected only a few times. The chain recombines TRBV5-1 with TRBJ2-5, with D perhaps matching TRBD2 (5 bases). Trimming removed 0 bases at V and 5 bases at J, with 11 bases between. CDR1 SGHRS and CDR2 YFSETQ come from the germline V gene. The CDR3 runs 14 residues. Here the CDR3 DNA reads TGCGCCAGCAGCTTGGCGATGAGGGAGGAGACCCAGTACTTC. Its translation is CASSLAMREETQYF.

This clonotype turned up a few times. Here the CDR3 DNA reads TGTGCCAGCAGTTTACCTGGGACAGGGAGGAACGAGCAGTACTTC. Protein sequence: CASSLPGTGRNEQYF. The chain links TRBV28 to TRBJ2-7; 9 nucleotides match TRBD1. The CDR3 consists of 15 residues. From germline, CDR1 is MDHEN and CDR2 SYDVKM. The junction had 7 bases not matched to a gene; V was cut back by 2 bases and J by 5 bases.

This clonotype was recorded a few times. The chain combines TRBV28 with TRBJ2-3; TRBD1 matches 10 bases. CDR3 size: 16 residues. The ends lost 7 bases at V and 0 bases at J; junction bases unmatched: 7. Germline CDR1 is MDHEN and CDR2 is SYDVKM. The CDR3 coding sequence is TGTGCCAGCATCACAAGGGACAGGGGTAGCACAGATACGCAGTATTTT. Translated: CASITRDRGSTDTQYF.

The gene calls are TRBV3-1 and TRBJ1-5; no firm D call. V gave up 1 base and J gave up 1 base, with 8 bases separating them. The length of the CDR3 is 15 residues. Per germline, CDR1 LGHDT and CDR2 YNNKEL (reference sequence). CDR3 residues: CASSQGNSSNQPQHF. The CDR3 DNA is TGTGCCAGCAGCCAAGGTAACAGCAGCAATCAGCCCCAGCATTTT.

Only a few counts were recorded for this clonotype. The chain joins TRBV25-1 to TRBJ2-5; D unclear. Germline V CDR1 and CDR2: MGHDK, SYGVNS. This CDR3 region has 14 residues. Trimming removed 2 bases from V and 5 bases from J, with 12 bases in between. CDR3 loop: CASSEPGVGETQYF. The DNA for the CDR3 is TGTGCCAGCAGTGAACCAGGAGTAGGCGAGACCCAGTACTTC.

The chain employs TRBV7-2 and TRBJ1-2, with 7 bases identical to TRBD1. Germline trimming cut 5 bases from V and 2 bases from J; bases unmatched to any gene: 8. This CDR3 has 15 amino acids. CDR1 SGHTA and CDR2 FQGNSA come from the germline V gene. This CDR3 reads CASSKQGPSNYGYTF. The CDR3 region has the DNA TGTGCCAGCAGCAAACAGGGGCCGAGCAACTATGGCTACACCTTC.

This clonotype was seen a single time. The V call is TRBV3-1, the J call TRBJ1-3; 8 nucleotides match TRBD1. Trimming removed 5 bases from V and 7 bases from J; junction bases left unmatched: 10. CDR1 is LGHDT and CDR2 is YNNKEL in the germline V gene (reference sequence). This CDR3 is 15 amino acids long. This chain's CDR3 is CASSRKGTGVNTIYF. CDR3 sequence (DNA): TGTGCCAGCAGCAGAAAAGGGACAGGCGTTAACACCATATATTTT. Using reference TRBV3-1 and TRBJ1-3 for the parts outside the CDR3, the full variable domain is DTAVSQTPKYLVTQMGNDKSIKCEQNLGHDTMYWYKQDSKKFLKIMFSYNNKELIINETVPNRFSPKSPDKAHLNLHINSLELGDSAVYFCASSRKGTGVNTIYFGEGSWLTVV.

The chain couples TRBV19 to TRBJ2-2; perhaps TRBD2 as D (5 bases). The CDR3 covers 16 residues. Trimming took 3 bases from V and 1 from J, leaving 12 bases between them. CDR1 LNHDA and CDR2 SQIVND come from the germline V gene (reference sequence). The CDR3 region is CASSIIASGNTGELFF. The CDR3 DNA follows: TGTGCCAGTAGTATTATAGCCAGCGGGAACACCGGGGAGCTGTTTTTT.

The chain couples TRBV20-1 to TRBJ2-4; 7 nucleotides line up with TRBD2. The trim removed 0 bases at V and 0 bases at J, leaving 8 bases unmatched. This CDR3 is 17 amino acids long. Germline assignment: CDR1 DFQATT and CDR2 SNEGSKA (reference sequence). The CDR3 bases are TGCAGTGCTAGAGAGGGAGGGGCTCGTCTAGCCAAAAACATTCAGTACTTC. It specifies CSAREGGARLAKNIQYF.

This chain links TRBV12-3 or TRBV12-4 with TRBJ2-3; no reliable D call. V shed 4 bases and J shed 5 bases, with 4 bases lying between them. This CDR3 contains 11 residues. The CDR3 loop reads CASSWKDTQYF. The CDR3, as DNA: TGTGCCAGCAGTTGGAAAGATACGCAGTATTTT.

The CDR3 spells CSAVGAGGDVVVWSYNEQFF. As DNA, the CDR3 is TGCAGTGCCGTCGGAGCGGGGGGGGACGTGGTAGTGTGGTCCTACAATGAGCAGTTCTTC. V and J are TRBV20-1 and TRBJ2-1, with TRBD2 identical over 10 bases. The V gene's germline CDR1 is DFQATT and CDR2 SNEGSKA (reference sequence). The length of the CDR3 is 20 residues. The V segment lost 6 bases and the J segment 1 base; nucleotides outside the gene matches: 21.

There are a few counts of this clonotype. The chain combines TRBV20-1 with TRBJ2-1; possibly TRBD1 for D (6 bases). The CDR3 sequence is 15 residues long. The germline V gene has CDR1 DFQATT and CDR2 SNEGSKA (reference sequence). V shed 4 bases and J shed 3 bases, with 16 bases lying between them. The CDR3 coding sequence is TGCAGTGCTACTACCGGGACACTAGACTACAATGAGCAGTTCTTC. This codes for CSATTGTLDYNEQFF.